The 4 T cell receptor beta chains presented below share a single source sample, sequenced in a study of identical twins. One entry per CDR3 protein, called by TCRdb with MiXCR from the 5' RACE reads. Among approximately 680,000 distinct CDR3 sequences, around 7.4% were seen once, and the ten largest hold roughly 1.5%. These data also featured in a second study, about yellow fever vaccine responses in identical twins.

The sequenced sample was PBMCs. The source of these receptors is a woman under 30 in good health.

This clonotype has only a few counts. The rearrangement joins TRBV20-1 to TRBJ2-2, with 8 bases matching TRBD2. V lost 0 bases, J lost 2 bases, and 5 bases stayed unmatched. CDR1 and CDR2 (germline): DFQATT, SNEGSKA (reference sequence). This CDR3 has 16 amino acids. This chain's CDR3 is CSARDLTSGNTGELFF. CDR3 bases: TGCAGTGCTAGAGATCTTACTAGCGGAAACACCGGGGAGCTGTTTTTT.

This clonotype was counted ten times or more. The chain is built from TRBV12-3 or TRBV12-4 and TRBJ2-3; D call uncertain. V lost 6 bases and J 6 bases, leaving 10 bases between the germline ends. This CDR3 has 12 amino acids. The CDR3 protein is CASSPMVDTQYF. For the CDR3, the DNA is TGTGCCAGCAGCCCGATGGTGGATACGCAGTATTTT.

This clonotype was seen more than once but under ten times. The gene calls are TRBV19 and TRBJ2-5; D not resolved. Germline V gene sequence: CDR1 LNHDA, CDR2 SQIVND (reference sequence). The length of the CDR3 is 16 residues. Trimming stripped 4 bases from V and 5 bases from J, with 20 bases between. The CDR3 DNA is TGTGCCAGTAGTACCCCTGAAAGGATGAACATGGAGACCCAGTACTTC. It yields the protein CASSTPERMNMETQYF.

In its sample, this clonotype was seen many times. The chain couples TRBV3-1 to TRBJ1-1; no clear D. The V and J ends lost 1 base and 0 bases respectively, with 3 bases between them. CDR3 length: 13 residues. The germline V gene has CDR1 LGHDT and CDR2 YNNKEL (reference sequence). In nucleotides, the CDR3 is TGTGCCAGCAGCCAAGCCGTGAACACTGAAGCTTTCTTT. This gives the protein CASSQAVNTEAFF.